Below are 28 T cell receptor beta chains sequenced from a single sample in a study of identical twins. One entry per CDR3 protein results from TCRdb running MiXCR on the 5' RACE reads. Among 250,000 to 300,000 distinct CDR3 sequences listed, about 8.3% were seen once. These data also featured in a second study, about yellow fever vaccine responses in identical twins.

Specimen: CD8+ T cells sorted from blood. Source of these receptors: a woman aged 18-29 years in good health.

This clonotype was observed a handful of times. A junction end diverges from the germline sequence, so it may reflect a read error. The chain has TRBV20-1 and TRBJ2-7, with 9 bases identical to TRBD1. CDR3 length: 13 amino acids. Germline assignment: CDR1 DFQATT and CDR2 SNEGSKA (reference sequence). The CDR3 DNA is TGCAGTGTTAGAGGGACAGGGCCCTACGAGCAGTACTTC. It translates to CSVRGTGPYEQYF.

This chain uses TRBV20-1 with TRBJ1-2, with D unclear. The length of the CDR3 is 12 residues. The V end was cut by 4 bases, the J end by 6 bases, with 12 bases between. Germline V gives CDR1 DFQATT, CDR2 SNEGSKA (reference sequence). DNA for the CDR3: TGCAGTGCTACCGTCAGCCCAGATGGCTACACCTTC. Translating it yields CSATVSPDGYTF.

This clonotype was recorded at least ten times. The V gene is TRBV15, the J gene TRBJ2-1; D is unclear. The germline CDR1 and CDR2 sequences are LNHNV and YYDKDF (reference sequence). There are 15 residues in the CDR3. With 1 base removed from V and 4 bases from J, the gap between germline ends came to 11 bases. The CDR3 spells CATSRGEDGYNEQFF. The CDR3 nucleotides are TGTGCCACCAGCAGAGGAGAAGACGGTTACAATGAGCAGTTCTTC. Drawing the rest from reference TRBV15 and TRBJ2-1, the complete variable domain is DAMVIQNPRYQVTQFGKPVTLSCSQTLNHNVMYWYQQKSSQAPKLLFHYYDKDFNNEADTPDNFQSRRPNTSFCFLDIRSPGLGDTAMYLCATSRGEDGYNEQFFGPGTRLTVL.

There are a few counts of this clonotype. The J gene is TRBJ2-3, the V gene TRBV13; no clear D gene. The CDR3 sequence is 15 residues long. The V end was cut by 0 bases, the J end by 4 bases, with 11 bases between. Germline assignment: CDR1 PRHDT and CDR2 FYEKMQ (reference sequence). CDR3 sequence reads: CASSLGDRGSDTQYF. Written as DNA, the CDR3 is TGTGCCAGCAGCTTAGGGGATCGTGGGTCAGATACGCAGTATTTT.

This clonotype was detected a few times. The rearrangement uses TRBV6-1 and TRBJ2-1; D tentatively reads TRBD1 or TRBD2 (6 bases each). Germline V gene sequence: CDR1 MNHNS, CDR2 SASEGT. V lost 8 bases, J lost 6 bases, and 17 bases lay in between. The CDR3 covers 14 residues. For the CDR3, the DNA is TGTGCCAGCGTAAAACAGGGACTGACCAATGAGCAGTTCTTC. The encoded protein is CASVKQGLTNEQFF.

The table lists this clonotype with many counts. The CDR3 here is CASSYMAGEGQETQYF. The CDR3 DNA reads TGTGCCAGCAGTTACATGGCAGGGGAAGGCCAAGAGACCCAGTACTTC. V gene TRBV6-5 combines with J gene TRBJ2-5; D possibly corresponds to TRBD1 (6 bases). Germline CDR1 MNHEY, CDR2 SVGAGI. CDR3 length: 16 amino acids. Trimming removed 2 bases at V and 1 base at J, with 14 bases between.

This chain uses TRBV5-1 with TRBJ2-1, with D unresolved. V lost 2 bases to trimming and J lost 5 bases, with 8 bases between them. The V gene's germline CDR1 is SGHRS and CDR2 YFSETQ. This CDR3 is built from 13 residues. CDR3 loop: CASSFPPHNEQFF. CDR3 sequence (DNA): TGCGCCAGCAGCTTCCCACCCCACAATGAGCAGTTCTTC.

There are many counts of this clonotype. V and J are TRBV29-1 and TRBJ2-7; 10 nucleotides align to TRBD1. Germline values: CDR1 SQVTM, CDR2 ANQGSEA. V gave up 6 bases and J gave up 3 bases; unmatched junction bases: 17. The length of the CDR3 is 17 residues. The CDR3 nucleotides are TGCAGCGTCCAATATTCTTTAGGGGACAGGGGTTACTACGAGCAGTACTTC. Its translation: CSVQYSLGDRGYYEQYF.

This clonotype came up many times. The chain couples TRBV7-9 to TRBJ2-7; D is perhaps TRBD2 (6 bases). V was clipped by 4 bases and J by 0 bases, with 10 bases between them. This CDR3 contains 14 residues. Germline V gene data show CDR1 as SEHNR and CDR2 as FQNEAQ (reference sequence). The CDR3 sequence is CASSSTTSSYEQYF. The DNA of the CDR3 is TGTGCCAGCAGCTCCACGACTAGCTCCTACGAGCAGTACTTC.

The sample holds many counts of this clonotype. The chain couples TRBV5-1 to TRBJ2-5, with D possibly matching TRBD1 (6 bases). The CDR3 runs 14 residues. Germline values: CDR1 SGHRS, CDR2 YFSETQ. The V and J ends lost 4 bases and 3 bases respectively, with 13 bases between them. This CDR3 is CASSEYRAEETQYF. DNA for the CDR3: TGCGCCAGCAGCGAATACAGGGCAGAAGAGACCCAGTACTTC.

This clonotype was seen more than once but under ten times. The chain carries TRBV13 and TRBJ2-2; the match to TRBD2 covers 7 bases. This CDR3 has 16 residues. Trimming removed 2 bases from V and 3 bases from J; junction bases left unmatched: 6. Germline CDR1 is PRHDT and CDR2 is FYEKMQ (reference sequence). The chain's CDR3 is CASSLYRAGDTGELFF. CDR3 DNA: TGTGCCAGCAGCTTATACCGGGCGGGGGACACCGGGGAGCTGTTTTTT.

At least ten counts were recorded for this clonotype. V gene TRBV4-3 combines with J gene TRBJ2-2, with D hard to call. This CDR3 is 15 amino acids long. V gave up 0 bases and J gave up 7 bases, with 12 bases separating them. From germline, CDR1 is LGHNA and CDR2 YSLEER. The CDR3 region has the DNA TGCGCCAGCAGCCAAGATATGGGGTCGAACGGGGAGCTGTTTTTT. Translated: CASSQDMGSNGELFF.

CDR3 DNA sequence: TGCAGTGCTAGAGATCAGGGGATCGGCACTGAAGCTTTCTTT. Residues: CSARDQGIGTEAFF. The genes are TRBV20-1 and TRBJ1-1, with D perhaps TRBD1 (6 bases). The V and J ends lost 0 bases and 4 bases respectively, with 12 bases between them. The germline V gene encodes CDR1 DFQATT and CDR2 SNEGSKA (reference sequence). The CDR3 is 14 residues long.

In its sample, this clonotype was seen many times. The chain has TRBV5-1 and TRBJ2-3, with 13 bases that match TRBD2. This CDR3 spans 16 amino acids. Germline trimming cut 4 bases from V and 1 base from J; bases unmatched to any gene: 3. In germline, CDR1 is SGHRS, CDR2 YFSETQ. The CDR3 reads CASSVGLAGGTDTQYF. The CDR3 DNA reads TGCGCCAGCAGCGTCGGACTAGCGGGAGGCACAGATACGCAGTATTTT.

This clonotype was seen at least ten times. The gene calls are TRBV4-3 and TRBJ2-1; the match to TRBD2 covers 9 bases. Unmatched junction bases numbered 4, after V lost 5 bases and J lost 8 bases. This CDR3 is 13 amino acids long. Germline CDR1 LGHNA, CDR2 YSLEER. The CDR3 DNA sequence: TGCGCCAGCAGCGGGACTAGCTGGGATGAGCAGTTCTTC. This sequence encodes CASSGTSWDEQFF.

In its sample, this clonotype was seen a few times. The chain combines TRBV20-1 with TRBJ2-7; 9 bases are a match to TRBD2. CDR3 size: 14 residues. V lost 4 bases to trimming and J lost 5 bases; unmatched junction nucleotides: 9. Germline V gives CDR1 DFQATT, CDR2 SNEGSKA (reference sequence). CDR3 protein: CSATSIAGDHEQYF. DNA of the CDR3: TGCAGTGCTACATCAATAGCGGGAGATCACGAGCAGTACTTC.

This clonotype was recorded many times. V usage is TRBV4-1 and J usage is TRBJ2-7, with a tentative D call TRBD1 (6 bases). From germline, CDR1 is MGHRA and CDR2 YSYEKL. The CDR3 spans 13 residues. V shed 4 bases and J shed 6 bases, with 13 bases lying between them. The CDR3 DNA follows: TGCGCCAGCAGCCTCGACAGGCCAGGCGAGCAGTACTTC. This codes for CASSLDRPGEQYF.

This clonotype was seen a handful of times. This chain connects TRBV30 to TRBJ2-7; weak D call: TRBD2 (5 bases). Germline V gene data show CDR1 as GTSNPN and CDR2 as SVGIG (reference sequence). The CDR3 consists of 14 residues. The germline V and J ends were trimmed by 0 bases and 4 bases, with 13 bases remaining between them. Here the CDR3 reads CAWSVPYSGYEQYF. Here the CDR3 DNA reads TGTGCCTGGAGTGTACCGTATTCGGGGTACGAGCAGTACTTC.

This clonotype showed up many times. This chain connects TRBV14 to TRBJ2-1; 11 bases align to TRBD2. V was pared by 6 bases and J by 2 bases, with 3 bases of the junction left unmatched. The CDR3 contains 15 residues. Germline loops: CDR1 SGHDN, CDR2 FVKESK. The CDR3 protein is CASSLLAGAYNEQFF. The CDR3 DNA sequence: TGTGCCAGCAGTTTACTAGCGGGAGCCTACAATGAGCAGTTCTTC.

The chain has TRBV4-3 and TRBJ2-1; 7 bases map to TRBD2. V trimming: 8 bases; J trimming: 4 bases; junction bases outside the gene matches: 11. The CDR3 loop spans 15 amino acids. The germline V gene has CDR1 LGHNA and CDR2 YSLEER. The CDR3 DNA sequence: TGCGCCAGCGGGGTGGGCGGGAGAGCTTACAATGAGCAGTTCTTC. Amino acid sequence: CASGVGGRAYNEQFF.

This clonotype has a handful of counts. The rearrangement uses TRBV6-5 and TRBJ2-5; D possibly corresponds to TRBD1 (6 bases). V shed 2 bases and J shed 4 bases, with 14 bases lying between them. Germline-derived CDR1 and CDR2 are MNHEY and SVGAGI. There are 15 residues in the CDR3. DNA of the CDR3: TGTGCCAGCAGTTACGACCCCCGAGGGGGAGAGACCCAGTACTTC. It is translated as CASSYDPRGGETQYF.

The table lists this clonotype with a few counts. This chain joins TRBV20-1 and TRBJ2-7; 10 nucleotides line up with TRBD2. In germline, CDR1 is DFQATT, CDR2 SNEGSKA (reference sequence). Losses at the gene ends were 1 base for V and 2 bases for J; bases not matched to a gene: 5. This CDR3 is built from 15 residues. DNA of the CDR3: TGCAGTGCTAGAGGGACTAGCGGAGGGGCCTACGAGCAGTACTTC. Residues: CSARGTSGGAYEQYF.

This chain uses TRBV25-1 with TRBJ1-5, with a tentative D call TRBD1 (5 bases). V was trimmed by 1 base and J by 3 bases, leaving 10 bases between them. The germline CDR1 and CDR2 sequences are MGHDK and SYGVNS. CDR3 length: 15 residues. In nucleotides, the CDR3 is TGTGCCAGCAGTGAATCTGGGACGGTCAATCAGCCCCAGCATTTT. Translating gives CASSESGTVNQPQHF.

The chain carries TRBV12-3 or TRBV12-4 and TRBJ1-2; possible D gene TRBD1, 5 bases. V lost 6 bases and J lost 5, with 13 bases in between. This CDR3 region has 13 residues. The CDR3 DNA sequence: TGTGCCAGCAGGCCGTTCAGGGAATATGGCTACACCTTC. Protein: CASRPFREYGYTF.

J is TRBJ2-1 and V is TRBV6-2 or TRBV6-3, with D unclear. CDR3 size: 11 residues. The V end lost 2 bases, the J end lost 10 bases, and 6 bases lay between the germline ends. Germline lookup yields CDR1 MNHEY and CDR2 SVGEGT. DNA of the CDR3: TGTGCCAGCAGTTACGTGGAAGAGCAGTTCTTC. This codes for CASSYVEEQFF.

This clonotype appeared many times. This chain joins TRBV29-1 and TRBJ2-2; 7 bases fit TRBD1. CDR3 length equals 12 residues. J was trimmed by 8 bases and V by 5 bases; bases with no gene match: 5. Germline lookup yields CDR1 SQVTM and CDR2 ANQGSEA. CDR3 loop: CSVPGGGGELFF. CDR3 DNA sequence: TGCAGCGTTCCAGGGGGTGGTGGGGAGCTGTTTTTT.

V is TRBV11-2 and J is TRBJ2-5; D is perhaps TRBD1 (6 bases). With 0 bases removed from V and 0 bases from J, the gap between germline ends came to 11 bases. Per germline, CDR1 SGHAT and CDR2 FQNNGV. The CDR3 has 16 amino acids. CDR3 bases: TGTGCCAGCAGCTTAGATCGATACAGGGACCAAGAGACCCAGTACTTC. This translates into CASSLDRYRDQETQYF.

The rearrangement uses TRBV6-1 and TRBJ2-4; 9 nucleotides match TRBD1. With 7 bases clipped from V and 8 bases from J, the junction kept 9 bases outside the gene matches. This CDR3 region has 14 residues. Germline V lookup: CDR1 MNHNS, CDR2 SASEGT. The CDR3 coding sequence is TGTGCCAGCACCTCAGGGACAGGGATGGACATTCAGTACTTC. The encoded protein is CASTSGTGMDIQYF.